The 20 T cell receptor beta chains listed next were all sequenced from one sample in a study of neurological immune-mediated disorders. MiXCR was run by TCRdb on the 5' RACE reads, yielding one entry per CDR3 protein. The repertoire holds more than 30,000 distinct CDR3 sequences, with roughly 3.7% as singletons. The material sequenced was CD4+ T cells from blood. The receptor source for this set is a woman aged 40 to 49 in good health.

This clonotype was seen at least ten times. The chain recombines TRBV20-1 with TRBJ1-3; D is unresolved. Trimming cost V 0 bases and J 7 bases, with 16 bases left between them. CDR3 length: 15 residues. The germline V gene encodes CDR1 DFQATT and CDR2 SNEGSKA (reference sequence). This chain's CDR3 is CSARDVQASANTIYF. In nucleotides, the CDR3 is TGCAGTGCTAGAGATGTGCAGGCGTCGGCGAACACCATATATTTT.

The chain carries TRBV7-2 and TRBJ2-1; unclear D gene. V lost 1 base to trimming and J lost 8 bases, with 15 bases between them. The CDR3 covers 15 residues. Germline CDR1 is SGHTA and CDR2 is FQGNSA. CDR3 in amino acids: CASSLEAFVVDEQFF. The CDR3 bases are TGTGCCAGCAGCTTAGAGGCTTTTGTAGTGGATGAGCAGTTCTTC.

This clonotype showed up many times. CDR3 nucleotides: TGTGCCAGTAGTATCCCGCTGCGTCGGATGGGTGCCGGGGAGCTGTTTTTT. Protein product: CASSIPLRRMGAGELFF. V is TRBV19 and J is TRBJ2-2; D gene ambiguous. CDR3 length: 17 amino acids. Germline values: CDR1 LNHDA, CDR2 SQIVND (reference sequence). V shed 3 bases and J shed 6 bases, with 20 bases lying between them.

In this sample, this clonotype turned up many times. V gene TRBV6-1 combines with J gene TRBJ1-1; TRBD1 matches 9 bases. Trimming removed 7 bases from V and 6 bases from J; junction bases left unmatched: 15. The length of the CDR3 is 16 residues. Germline V lookup: CDR1 MNHNS, CDR2 SASEGT. CDR3 nucleotide sequence: TGTGCCAGCAACCCTGTTCTGACAGGGGGTAACCCTGAAGCTTTCTTT. The encoded protein is CASNPVLTGGNPEAFF.

This clonotype was seen many times. The chain links TRBV6-5 to TRBJ1-2; 7 nucleotides match TRBD1. In germline, CDR1 is MNHEY, CDR2 SVGAGI. The CDR3 is made up of 15 amino acids. With V trimmed by 5 bases and J by 4 bases, 10 bases remained unmatched. The CDR3 protein is CASSLLWDSPYGYTF. The CDR3 DNA follows: TGTGCCAGCAGTCTCTTATGGGACAGTCCCTATGGCTACACCTTC.

This clonotype was seen ten or more times. This sequence joins TRBV30 and TRBJ2-2; no firm D call. V lost 2 bases, J lost 2 bases, and 15 bases lay in between. The CDR3 totals 16 residues. Germline V gene data show CDR1 as GTSNPN and CDR2 as SVGIG (reference sequence). This chain's CDR3 is CAWSYTRIHNTGELFF. DNA of the CDR3: TGTGCCTGGAGTTATACACGGATCCATAACACCGGGGAGCTGTTTTTT.

This clonotype was detected many times. The chain couples TRBV6-2 or TRBV6-3 to TRBJ2-1; D is possibly TRBD1 or TRBD2 (5 bases each). The CDR3 loop spans 12 amino acids. Germline CDR1 and CDR2: MNHEY and SVGEGT. V was cut by 4 bases and J by 8 bases, with 9 bases left in between. CDR3 residues: CASSSSGHEQFF. In DNA, the CDR3 is TGTGCCAGCAGTTCGTCGGGGCATGAGCAGTTCTTC.

This clonotype occurred many times. The chain links TRBV19 to TRBJ2-4; possibly TRBD1 or TRBD2 for D (6 bases each). Per germline, CDR1 LNHDA and CDR2 SQIVND (reference sequence). Trimming cost V 7 bases and J 7 bases, with 23 bases left between them. The CDR3 consists of 16 residues. The CDR3 is CASNQLPGGVGNIQYF. CDR3 coding DNA: TGTGCCAGTAACCAATTGCCCGGGGGCGTGGGGAACATTCAGTACTTC.

This CDR3 reads CSARDPTGTGEQFF. The DNA for the CDR3 is TGCAGTGCTAGAGACCCGACAGGAACGGGTGAGCAGTTCTTC. The V call is TRBV20-1, the J call TRBJ2-1; tentatively, D is TRBD1 (6 bases). V lost 0 bases, J lost 9 bases, and 15 bases lay in between. Germline CDR1 and CDR2: DFQATT and SNEGSKA (reference sequence). The CDR3 runs to 14 residues.

This clonotype was seen ten or more times. The chain uses TRBV11-2 and TRBJ2-3, with D perhaps TRBD2 (5 bases). Trimming removed 4 bases at V and 4 bases at J, with 9 bases between. CDR1 SGHAT and CDR2 FQNNGV come from the germline V gene. The length of the CDR3 is 13 residues. The CDR3, as DNA: TGTGCCAGCAGCTCCGGGGTAGCAGATACGCAGTATTTT. Amino acids: CASSSGVADTQYF.

This clonotype was detected many times. The rearrangement uses TRBV20-1 and TRBJ2-7, with 8 bases identical to TRBD2. Germline CDR1 is DFQATT and CDR2 is SNEGSKA (reference sequence). V shed 3 bases and J 2 bases; nucleotides not matched to a gene: 9. CDR3 length equals 15 residues. CDR3 amino acids: CSASPRGGTPYEQYF. In DNA form, the CDR3 reads TGCAGTGCTAGCCCACGGGGGGGAACCCCCTACGAGCAGTACTTC.

This clonotype has a count of ten or more. This rearrangement joins TRBV20-1 to TRBJ1-5; TRBD1 is a possible D gene (6 bases). The CDR3 runs 14 residues. V was clipped by 3 bases and J by 10 bases, with 19 bases between them. Germline CDR1 reads DFQATT; CDR2 reads SNEGSKA (reference sequence). The CDR3 sequence is CSAREGGIIFPQHF. CDR3 nucleotide sequence: TGCAGTGCTAGGGAGGGGGGGATTATTTTTCCCCAGCATTTT.

This clonotype occurred many times. V usage is TRBV12-3 or TRBV12-4 and J usage is TRBJ2-1; tentative D call: TRBD2 (6 bases). CDR3 size: 16 residues. V was cut by 0 bases and J by 7 bases, with 16 bases left in between. This chain's CDR3 is CASSLAGTLSGNEQFF. Here the CDR3 DNA reads TGTGCCAGCAGTTTAGCCGGGACTCTAAGTGGTAATGAGCAGTTCTTC.

This clonotype was counted ten times or more. DNA for the CDR3: TGCGCCAGCAGTTGGAACACAGATACGCAGTATTTT. It yields the protein CASSWNTDTQYF. This rearrangement joins TRBV5-1 to TRBJ2-3; D unresolved. Trimming took off 5 bases at V and 2 bases at J, with 6 bases between the two ends. The CDR3 is 12 amino acids. From germline, CDR1 is SGHRS and CDR2 YFSETQ.

This clonotype was recorded many times. V usage is TRBV29-1 and J usage is TRBJ1-3, with D possibly being TRBD1 (5 bases). Germline V gene data show CDR1 as SQVTM and CDR2 as ANQGSEA. The V end lost 4 bases, the J end lost 4 bases, and 17 bases lay between the germline ends. This CDR3 contains 15 residues. The CDR3 DNA reads TGCAGCGTTGTATCTTGGAGCAGGGACGGAAACACCATATATTTT. It codes for CSVVSWSRDGNTIYF.

Comments on this clonotype: One end of the junction varies from germline; a read error may be responsible. The chain has TRBV7-7 and TRBJ2-5, with D possibly called TRBD1 or TRBD2 (5 bases each). The CDR3 consists of 13 residues. Germline CDR1 and CDR2: SSHAT and FNYEAQ (reference sequence). CDR3 region: CASSLVGAETQYF. The CDR3, as DNA: TGTGCTAGCAGCTTAGTCGGGGCCGAGACCCAGTACTTC.

Many counts were recorded for this clonotype. The chain carries TRBV4-1 and TRBJ1-2, with a possible D match to TRBD1 (6 bases). CDR1 is MGHRA, CDR2 YSYEKL, per germline. The CDR3 totals 14 residues. V was trimmed by 4 bases and J by 6 bases, leaving 15 bases between them. CDR3: CASSLPGTWNGYTF. CDR3 sequence (DNA): TGCGCCAGCAGCCTCCCGGGGACATGGAATGGCTACACCTTC.

This clonotype was found many times. The V gene is TRBV5-6, the J gene TRBJ1-1; TRBD1 is a possible D gene (5 bases). The CDR3 contains 14 residues. Germline values: CDR1 SGHDT, CDR2 YYEEEE. The V end lost 4 bases, the J end lost 7 bases, and 17 bases lay between the germline ends. Here the CDR3 DNA reads TGTGCCAGCAGCCGGGGGGACCGATACATTGAAGCTTTCTTT. Translation: CASSRGDRYIEAFF.

This clonotype has ten or more counts. The chain links TRBV14 to TRBJ1-1; no reliable D call. Deletions cut 2 bases from V and 5 bases from J, with 9 bases between. Per germline, CDR1 SGHDN and CDR2 FVKESK. This CDR3 is built from 13 residues. The CDR3 region has the DNA TGTGCCAGCAGCCAATCAACGCGAACTGAAGCTTTCTTT. It encodes CASSQSTRTEAFF.

This clonotype was seen many times. The V call is TRBV5-1, the J call TRBJ1-4; the D is unclear. CDR1 is SGHRS and CDR2 is YFSETQ in the germline V gene. This CDR3 region has 14 residues. With 0 bases removed from V and 8 bases from J, the gap between germline ends came to 11 bases. The CDR3 reads CASSLGRIGEKLFF. DNA for the CDR3: TGCGCCAGCAGCTTGGGACGAATAGGGGAAAAACTGTTTTTT.